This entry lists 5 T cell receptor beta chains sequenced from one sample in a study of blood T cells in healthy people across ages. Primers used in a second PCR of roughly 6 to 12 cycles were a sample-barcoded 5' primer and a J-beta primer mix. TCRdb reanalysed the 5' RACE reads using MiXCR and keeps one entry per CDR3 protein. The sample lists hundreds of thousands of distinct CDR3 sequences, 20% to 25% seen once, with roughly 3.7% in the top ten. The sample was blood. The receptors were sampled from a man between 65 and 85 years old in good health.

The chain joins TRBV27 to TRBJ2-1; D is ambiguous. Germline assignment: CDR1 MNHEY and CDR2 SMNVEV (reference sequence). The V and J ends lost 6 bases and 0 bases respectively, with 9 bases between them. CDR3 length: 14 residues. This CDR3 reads CASRGTSSYNEQFF. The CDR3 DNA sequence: TGTGCCAGCAGGGGTACCAGCTCCTACAATGAGCAGTTCTTC.

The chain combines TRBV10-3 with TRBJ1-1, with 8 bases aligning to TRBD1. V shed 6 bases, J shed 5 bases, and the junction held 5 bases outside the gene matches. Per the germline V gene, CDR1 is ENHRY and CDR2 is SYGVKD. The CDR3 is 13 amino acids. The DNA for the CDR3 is TGTGCCATCAGACCCGGACAGGGAACTGAAGCTTTCTTT. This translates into CAIRPGQGTEAFF.

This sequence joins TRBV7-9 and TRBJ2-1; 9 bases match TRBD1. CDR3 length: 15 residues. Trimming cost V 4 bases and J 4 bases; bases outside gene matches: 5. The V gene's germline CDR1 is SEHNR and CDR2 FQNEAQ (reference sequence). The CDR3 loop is CASSSGTGPYNEQFF. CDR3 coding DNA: TGTGCCAGCAGCTCCGGGACAGGGCCTTACAATGAGCAGTTCTTC.

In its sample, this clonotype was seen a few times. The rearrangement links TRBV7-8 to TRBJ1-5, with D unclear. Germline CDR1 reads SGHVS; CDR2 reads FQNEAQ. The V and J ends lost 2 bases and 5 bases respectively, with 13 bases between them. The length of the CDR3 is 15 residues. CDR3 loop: CASSLPSSAHQPQHF. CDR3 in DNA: TGTGCCAGCAGCTTACCCTCCAGTGCCCATCAGCCCCAGCATTTT.

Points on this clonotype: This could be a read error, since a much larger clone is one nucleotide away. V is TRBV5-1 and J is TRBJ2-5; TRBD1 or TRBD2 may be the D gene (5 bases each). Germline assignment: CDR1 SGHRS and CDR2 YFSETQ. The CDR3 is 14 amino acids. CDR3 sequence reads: CASGLVGGQETQYF. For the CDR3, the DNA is TGCGCCAGCGGCTTGGTTGGGGGCCAAGAGACCCAGTACTTC.